This entry is about one TCR beta chain. This CDR3 region has 16 residues. Per the germline V gene, CDR1 is LNHNV and CDR2 is YYDKDF (reference sequence). The J segment lost 3 bases and the V segment lost 3 bases, leaving 9 bases of the junction unmatched. The sample is drawn from a study of cytomegalovirus exposure and HLA in healthy donors. PCR amplification relied on 60 Vbeta primers (plus 13 Jbeta primers). Libraries were prepared by immunoSEQ multiplex PCR; TCRdb keeps only in-frame clonotypes and omits some of them. The data show just over 95,000 clones, with more than 65% seen just once and about 8% held by the top ten.

This TCR was recovered from a human donor in good health. Input material: PBMCs. The chain has TRBV15 and TRBJ2-3; 7 positions agree with TRBD1. The CDR3 protein is CATSSTGDWSTDTQYF. DNA for the CDR3: TGTGCCACCAGCAGTACAGGGGATTGGAGTACAGATACGCAGTATTTT.